Measured by frequency, the clone carrying this T cell receptor beta chain is medium-sized (0.01 to 0.1%). Its cognate antigen is unknown. The read ends 3 residues early relative to the CDR3; the germline J gene fills the gap. These data belong to a study of T cells in women clearing cervical HPV infection. Study-wide background: Case blood was drawn when the lesion was first found; control blood after infection became undetectable. Regarding the study as a whole: Each sample's T-cell count was unknown, possibly confounding richness. Richness plus V gene abundances separated cases from controls with AUC 0.65 to 0.85.

With 3 bases removed from V and 5 bases from J, the gap between germline ends came to 13 bases. The length of the CDR3 is 14 residues. Germline CDR1 and CDR2: ENHRY and SYGVKD. Method: immunoSEQ multiplex PCR; TCRdb's copy keeps in-frame clones and lacks some. The sample shows under 45,000 clones, and 4.5% to 6% sits with its ten largest clones. Dot-blot hybridization genotyped cervical HPV amplified with MY09/MY11 PCR. The chain is built from TRBV10-3 and TRBJ2-5, with D unresolved. This clonotype was obtained from a woman aged 18 to 75 with a cervical HPV16 infection that either progressed to CIN3+ or cleared (not recorded which). The sequencing input was blood buffy coat. CDR3 DNA, as far as it was read: TGTGCCATCAGTGAAGGGTTTAGTTTGGAGACC. The encoded protein is CAISEGFSLET. The complete CDR3 sequence is CAISEGFSLETQYF.